Shown below are 19 T cell receptor beta chains from a single sample sequenced in a study of T cells after yellow fever vaccination. Each CDR3 protein gets one entry after TCRdb re-called the 5' RACE reads with MiXCR. The table includes over 120,000 distinct CDR3 sequences, about 6.2% detected once. Specimen: CD4+ T cells sorted from PBMCs, collected 10 days after the yellow fever booster vaccination. These receptors came from a man under 40 who received the YFV17D yellow fever vaccine.

There are many counts of this clonotype. The rearrangement uses TRBV20-1 and TRBJ2-7; D is unclear. Germline V gene sequence: CDR1 DFQATT, CDR2 SNEGSKA (reference sequence). The CDR3 is 12 amino acids. The V and J ends lost 3 bases and 11 bases respectively, with 17 bases between them. The CDR3 DNA reads as TGCAGTGCTAGTAACCAGGTTGTTGGGGAGTACTTC. This encodes CSASNQVVGEYF.

The J gene is TRBJ2-3, the V gene TRBV20-1; 15 nucleotides agree with TRBD2. Trimming cost V 6 bases and J 5 bases; bases outside gene matches: 6. CDR3 length equals 15 residues. Germline-derived CDR1 and CDR2 are DFQATT and SNEGSKA (reference sequence). The CDR3 spells CSAEGLAGGGDTQYF. DNA for the CDR3: TGCAGTGCCGAGGGACTAGCGGGAGGTGGAGATACGCAGTATTTT.

This clonotype occurred a few times. The rearrangement joins TRBV30 to TRBJ1-2; perhaps TRBD1 as D (6 bases). The CDR3 has 12 residues. CDR1 is GTSNPN and CDR2 is SVGIG in the germline V gene (reference sequence). Trimming removed 3 bases from V and 8 bases from J, with 13 bases in between. CDR3 nucleotide sequence: TGTGCCTGGAGGATCGGGACATCCGGCTACACCTTC. As protein: CAWRIGTSGYTF.

This clonotype showed up many times. The chain is built from TRBV12-3 or TRBV12-4 and TRBJ2-1; 7 nucleotides match TRBD2. Trimming at V came to 6 bases and at J to 3 bases, leaving 8 bases not matched to a gene. This CDR3 spans 15 amino acids. The CDR3 region is CASRPSGVNYNEQFF. The CDR3 nucleotides read TGTGCCAGCAGACCCAGCGGGGTGAACTACAATGAGCAGTTCTTC.

At least ten counts were recorded for this clonotype. CDR3 in DNA: TGCAGTGCTAGCCCCGGCACCGCCCACAATGAGCAGTTCTTC. Amino acids: CSASPGTAHNEQFF. The chain has TRBV20-1 and TRBJ2-1, with D uncertain. CDR1 DFQATT and CDR2 SNEGSKA come from the germline V gene (reference sequence). The CDR3 runs 14 residues. The V and J ends lost 3 bases and 5 bases respectively, with 14 bases between them.

This clonotype was counted ten times or more. The V call is TRBV20-1, the J call TRBJ1-5, with 7 bases aligning to TRBD1. The CDR3 extends over 14 amino acids. The germline gives CDR1 DFQATT, CDR2 SNEGSKA (reference sequence). The V segment lost 2 bases and the J segment 7 bases; nucleotides outside the gene matches: 8. The CDR3 spells CSARRGQSRQPQHF. In DNA, the CDR3 is TGCAGTGCTAGAAGGGGACAGTCCCGACAGCCCCAGCATTTT.

This clonotype was recorded many times. V gene TRBV10-2 combines with J gene TRBJ2-1; a possible D gene is TRBD2 (5 bases). V lost 4 bases, J lost 9 bases, and 10 bases lay in between. The CDR3 sequence is 12 residues long. Germline values: CDR1 WSHSY, CDR2 SAAADI. CDR3 protein: CASSGRLGEQFF. In nucleotides, the CDR3 is TGCGCCAGCAGTGGGAGGTTGGGTGAGCAGTTCTTC.

This clonotype has ten or more counts. V usage is TRBV4-3 and J usage is TRBJ2-2; 8 nucleotides align to TRBD2. V lost 4 bases, J lost 8 bases, and 12 bases stayed unmatched. Per germline, CDR1 LGHNA and CDR2 YSLEER. The CDR3 contains 16 residues. CDR3 DNA sequence: TGCGCCAGCAGCCGTGCGGGGCTAGCGGGTTCGGGGGAGCTGTTTTTT. This sequence encodes CASSRAGLAGSGELFF.

The rearrangement uses TRBV20-1 and TRBJ1-1, with D hard to call. Germline CDR1 and CDR2: DFQATT and SNEGSKA (reference sequence). The CDR3 extends over 12 amino acids. V lost 6 bases and J 0 bases, leaving 8 bases between the germline ends. CDR3 amino acids: CSANKMNTEAFF. The CDR3 bases are TGCAGTGCCAATAAGATGAACACTGAAGCTTTCTTT.

This clonotype was recorded only once. A much more abundant neighbour one base away suggests this may be a read error. DNA of the CDR3: TGCAGTGCTACAGAGACAGGATTGGGTGGCTGCACCTTC. Its protein is CSATETGLGGCTF. The chain uses TRBV20-1 and TRBJ1-2, with D maybe TRBD1 (6 bases). The CDR3 has 13 residues. Germline-derived CDR1 and CDR2 are DFQATT and SNEGSKA (reference sequence).

This clonotype was found many times. This sequence joins TRBV5-1 and TRBJ2-5; perhaps TRBD1 as D (5 bases). V lost 0 bases and J 4 bases, leaving 7 bases between the germline ends. CDR1 SGHRS and CDR2 YFSETQ come from the germline V gene. This CDR3 comprises 13 residues. In DNA form, the CDR3 reads TGCGCCAGCAGCTTGGAGGGGCTAGAGACCCAGTACTTC. Translating it yields CASSLEGLETQYF.

This clonotype was seen a few times. J is TRBJ1-2 and V is TRBV18; D unresolved. The V end lost 6 bases, the J end lost 1 base, and 9 bases lay between the germline ends. The CDR3 runs 13 residues. Germline-derived CDR1 and CDR2 are KGHSH and LQKENI. CDR3 region: CASSRNDNYGYTF. CDR3 nucleotides: TGTGCCAGCTCTAGAAATGATAACTATGGCTACACCTTC.

This clonotype showed up many times. The J gene is TRBJ1-5, the V gene TRBV12-3 or TRBV12-4, with D unclear. This CDR3 has 13 residues. The V end lost 6 bases, the J end lost 5 bases, and 11 bases lay between the germline ends. The CDR3 nucleotides are TGTGCCAGCAGCCGACACGCCGATCAGCCCCAGCATTTT. Its protein product is CASSRHADQPQHF.

This clonotype was seen at least ten times. The genes are TRBV12-3 or TRBV12-4 and TRBJ2-7, with 8 bases matching TRBD1. This CDR3 contains 12 residues. V dropped 6 bases and J dropped 6; count of bases not matched to a gene: 4. CDR3 coding DNA: TGTGCCAGCAGCCTCGACAGGGGCGAGCAGTACTTC. Its protein product is CASSLDRGEQYF.

Note on this clonotype: Given the absence of the conserved phenylalanine or tryptophan at the CDR3 end, a read error is likely. DNA for the CDR3: TGCGCCAGCAGTCAATCGACTAGAAGCAATGAGCAGTTCCTC. It is translated as CASSQSTRSNEQFL. The genes are TRBV23-1 and TRBJ2-1; a possible D gene is TRBD2 (6 bases). TRBV23-1 carries the ORF label, with uncertain function. V was clipped by 0 bases and J by 6 bases, with 9 bases between them. This CDR3 spans 14 amino acids.

In this sample, this clonotype turned up many times. This chain links TRBV12-3 or TRBV12-4 with TRBJ1-2; tentatively, D is TRBD1 (6 bases). CDR3 length equals 12 residues. The V gene lost 6 bases and the J gene lost 9 bases, with 14 bases spanning the gap. This CDR3 is CASSLGAGSYTF. CDR3 nucleotides: TGTGCCAGCAGCCTGGGGGCAGGGAGCTACACCTTC.

There are a few counts of this clonotype. This chain joins TRBV18 and TRBJ2-3; 11 nucleotides align to TRBD2. The J segment lost 5 bases and the V segment lost 3 bases, leaving 19 bases of the junction unmatched. The CDR3 is 20 amino acids. The V gene's germline CDR1 is KGHSH and CDR2 LQKENI. The CDR3 DNA sequence: TGTGCCAGCTCACCTCTACATCGGGCTAGCGGGAGGACCGCTGGAGATACGCAGTATTTT. It specifies CASSPLHRASGRTAGDTQYF.

This clonotype appeared many times. V is TRBV7-9 and J is TRBJ1-6; no definite D call. There are 14 residues in the CDR3. The germline V and J ends were trimmed by 1 base and 10 bases, with 11 bases remaining between them. Germline V gene lookup returns CDR1 SEHNR and CDR2 FQNEAQ (reference sequence). The CDR3 DNA follows: TGTGCCAGCAGCTTAGTTTACCCGGCCTCACCCCTCCACTTT. Translated, it gives CASSLVYPASPLHF.

The chain combines TRBV5-4 with TRBJ2-7; 11 bases map to TRBD2. The CDR3 has 14 residues. The ends lost 3 bases at V and 6 bases at J; junction bases unmatched: 5. Germline CDR1 SGHNT, CDR2 YYREEE (reference sequence). CDR3 protein: CASSYIAGGSEQYF. The DNA for the CDR3 is TGTGCCAGCAGCTACATAGCGGGGGGGTCCGAGCAGTACTTC. The whole variable domain, filled in from reference TRBV5-4 and TRBJ2-7, reads ETGVTQSPTHLIKTRGQQVTLRCSSQSGHNTVSWYQQALGQGPQFIFQYYREEENGRGNFPPRFSGLQFPNYSSELNVNALELDDSALYLCASSYIAGGSEQYFGPGTRLTVT.